This T cell receptor beta chain was recorded in a study of cytomegalovirus exposure and HLA in healthy donors. Study observations and caveats: A later analysis reportedly identified an Asian-associated ancestry cluster as carrying fewer N-insertions than the 666-donor mean. Within the data, a cluster of highly shared sequence variants was likely a sequencing artifact. The majority of TCR sequences were rare, yet some public TCRs appeared in many donors.

Both 60 Vbeta primers and 13 Jbeta primers went into the PCR. Method: immunoSEQ multiplex PCR; TCRdb's copy keeps in-frame clones and lacks some. This table has under 200,000 clones, 60% to 80% appearing once. This CDR3 has 14 residues. CDR1 KGHSH and CDR2 LQKENI come from the germline V gene. Trimming removed 6 bases from V and 4 bases from J; junction bases left unmatched: 4. Remarks on this clone: Its antigen is as yet unknown.

Sequencing was done on a sample of PBMCs. The V gene is TRBV18, the J gene TRBJ1-1; 11 bases line up with TRBD1. The receptor's source is a man in his fifties or sixties in good health and CMV-seronegative. The DNA for the CDR3 is TGTGCCAGCTCCCGGGACAGGGGGATCACTGAAGCTTTCTTT. Amino acids: CASSRDRGITEAFF.